Following are 28 T cell receptor beta chains from one sample sequenced in a study of OX40 agonist ivuxolimab in advanced cancers. The assay was immunoSEQ multiplex PCR, and TCRdb's table has in-frame clones only and misses some. The sample consists of about 60,000 clones, approximately 86% of them appearing once. The material sequenced was CD4+ or CD8+ T cells sorted from blood, taken in a trial of the OX40 agonist ivuxolimab. The receptors stem from an adult with an advanced solid tumor such as melanoma, head and neck, liver or kidney cancer.

This clone has just a few counts. This sequence joins TRBV7-2 and TRBJ2-7; D is uncertain. Germline V lookup: CDR1 SGHTA, CDR2 FQGNSA. The CDR3 extends over 12 amino acids. V was pared by 5 bases and J by 6 bases, with 11 bases between. This CDR3 is CASSPSFGEQYF. DNA for the CDR3: TGTGCCAGCAGCCCCTCGTTCGGCGAGCAGTACTTC.

V usage is TRBV27 and J usage is TRBJ2-3, with D maybe TRBD1 (6 bases). The V and J ends lost 3 bases and 4 bases respectively, with 8 bases between them. The CDR3 loop spans 13 amino acids. The V gene's germline CDR1 is MNHEY and CDR2 SMNVEV (reference sequence). Here the CDR3 DNA reads TGTGCCAGCAGTTTCTCAGGGGCAGATACGCAGTATTTT. Its protein product is CASSFSGADTQYF.

This clone occurred once. This rearrangement joins TRBV10-1 to TRBJ2-3; D is ambiguous. The germline V and J ends were trimmed by 4 bases and 0 bases, with 8 bases remaining between them. Germline-derived CDR1 and CDR2 are WNHNN and SYGVQD (reference sequence). This CDR3 region has 14 residues. CDR3 in DNA: TGCGCCAGCAGTGTTGGCGACAGCACAGATACGCAGTATTTT. This translates into CASSVGDSTDTQYF.

This chain links TRBV7-2 with TRBJ2-3; D possibly corresponds to TRBD2 (5 bases). The CDR3 sequence is 16 residues long. CDR1 is SGHTA, CDR2 FQGNSA, per germline. The V end was cut by 1 base, the J end by 4 bases, with 15 bases between. In DNA, the CDR3 is TGTGCCAGCAGCTTAGAAGGAGGCGAGGCGGCAGATACGCAGTATTTT. Residues: CASSLEGGEAADTQYF. Together with reference TRBV7-2 and TRBJ2-3, the CDR3 gives the full variable domain: GAGVSQSPSNKVTEKGKDVELRCDPISGHTALYWYRQSLGQGLEFLIYFQGNSAPDKSGLPSDRFSAERTGGSVSTLTIQRTQQEDSAVYLCASSLEGGEAADTQYFGPGTRLTVL.

The V and J genes are TRBV6-1 and TRBJ2-1; D unclear. Between the trimmed V and J ends, which lost 5 bases and 6 bases, there was a span of 14 bases. Germline CDR1 and CDR2: MNHNS and SASEGT. This CDR3 comprises 14 residues. DNA for the CDR3: TGTGCCAGCAGTCTCGTTTCTGACCTCAATGAGCAGTTCTTC. Its protein product is CASSLVSDLNEQFF.

This clone came up once. V gene TRBV7-2 combines with J gene TRBJ2-7; tentative D call: TRBD1 (5 bases). Germline CDR1 and CDR2: SGHTA and FQGNSA. With 2 bases removed from V and 4 bases from J, the gap between germline ends came to 15 bases. This CDR3 contains 15 residues. The CDR3 DNA follows: TGTGCCAGCAGCTTATTGAGCAGGGATGGTTACGAGCAGTACTTC. Translated, it gives CASSLLSRDGYEQYF.

The V and J genes are TRBV7-8 and TRBJ2-5; 10 bases fit TRBD2. V was clipped by 0 bases and J by 4 bases; unmatched bases: 8. This CDR3 is built from 17 residues. The V gene's germline CDR1 is SGHVS and CDR2 FQNEAQ. The CDR3 sequence is CASSLAWASGRRETQYF. In DNA, the CDR3 is TGTGCCAGCAGCTTAGCCTGGGCTAGCGGGAGAAGAGAGACCCAGTACTTC.

The chain joins TRBV5-1 to TRBJ2-7, with D unclear. Germline assignment: CDR1 SGHRS and CDR2 YFSETQ. The CDR3 is 13 amino acids. Trimming left V 0 bases short and J 3 bases short, with 7 bases between. The CDR3 DNA sequence: TGCGCCAGCAGCTTGGGGGTGAGCTACGAGCAGTACTTC. This codes for CASSLGVSYEQYF.

J is TRBJ1-5 and V is TRBV4-3; 7 nucleotides agree with TRBD1. In germline, CDR1 is LGHNA, CDR2 YSLEER. The CDR3 has 13 amino acids. Unmatched junction bases numbered 5, after V lost 5 bases and J lost 7 bases. DNA for the CDR3: TGCGCCAGCAGCTTCCAGGGGGGCCAGCCCCAGCATTTT. Translated: CASSFQGGQPQHF.

CDR3 sequence: CASSLGGTSSYEQYF. The CDR3 nucleotides are TGTGCCAGCAGCTTAGGGGGTACTAGCTCCTACGAGCAGTACTTC. The V call is TRBV7-2, the J call TRBJ2-7, with a tentative D call TRBD2 (5 bases). The CDR3 has 15 residues. Trimming took 1 base from V and 0 from J, leaving 10 bases between them. The germline V gene encodes CDR1 SGHTA and CDR2 FQGNSA. The complete variable domain, with remaining parts taken from reference TRBV7-2 and TRBJ2-7, reads GAGVSQSPSNKVTEKGKDVELRCDPISGHTALYWYRQSLGQGLEFLIYFQGNSAPDKSGLPSDRFSAERTGGSVSTLTIQRTQQEDSAVYLCASSLGGTSSYEQYFGPGTRLTVT.

This clone turned up a few times. The chain recombines TRBV25-1 with TRBJ2-3; unclear D gene. The length of the CDR3 is 13 residues. The ends were cut back, 5 bases at V and 1 base at J, with 7 bases in the middle. Germline CDR1 and CDR2: MGHDK and SYGVNS. The CDR3 DNA reads as TGTGCCAGCAGTAGAACAGGCACAGATACGCAGTATTTT. Its translation is CASSRTGTDTQYF.

This clone occurred a few times. V usage is TRBV19 and J usage is TRBJ2-7; no clear D. Trimming cost V 4 bases and J 4 bases, with 17 bases left between them. Germline CDR1 reads LNHDA; CDR2 reads SQIVND (reference sequence). The CDR3 length is 15 residues. The CDR3 DNA is TGTGCCAGTAGTAGTCATGAGCGATTCCCTTACGAGCAGTACTTC. Translation: CASSSHERFPYEQYF.

The rearrangement uses TRBV9 and TRBJ2-7; D remains unclear. Germline CDR1 and CDR2: SGDLS and YYNGEE. With 0 bases removed from V and 3 bases from J, the gap between germline ends came to 13 bases. The CDR3 covers 15 residues. Written as DNA, the CDR3 is TGTGCCAGCAGCGTAGATTCCTCATTTGGCTACGAGCAGTACTTC. This encodes CASSVDSSFGYEQYF.

The genes are TRBV27 and TRBJ2-7; tentative D call: TRBD1 (6 bases). The V end was cut by 3 bases, the J end by 7 bases, with 10 bases between. Germline V gives CDR1 MNHEY, CDR2 SMNVEV (reference sequence). The CDR3 totals 12 residues. CDR3 sequence: CASSLARGEQYF. DNA of the CDR3: TGTGCCAGCAGTTTGGCGAGGGGGGAGCAGTACTTC.

This chain links TRBV7-3 with TRBJ2-6; tentatively, D is TRBD2 (6 bases). Per the germline V gene, CDR1 is SGHTA and CDR2 is FQGTGA. With 5 bases removed from V and 0 bases from J, the gap between germline ends came to 11 bases. This CDR3 has 16 amino acids. CDR3 DNA sequence: TGTGCCAGCAGCCCCTCCGGGGGCTCTGGGGCCAACGTCCTGACTTTC. This sequence encodes CASSPSGGSGANVLTF.

V gene TRBV7-2 combines with J gene TRBJ2-7, with 7 bases matching TRBD2. Per germline, CDR1 SGHTA and CDR2 FQGNSA. With 8 bases clipped from V and 6 bases from J, the junction kept 10 bases outside the gene matches. CDR3 length: 13 residues. As DNA, the CDR3 is TGTGCCAGCTCCGAAGGGAGGGCTGCCGAGCAGTACTTC. This sequence encodes CASSEGRAAEQYF.

The chain uses TRBV5-6 and TRBJ1-1; no clear D gene. The CDR3 sequence is 14 residues long. Germline loops: CDR1 SGHDT, CDR2 YYEEEE. The ends were cut back, 9 bases at V and 8 bases at J, with 23 bases in the middle. In nucleotides, the CDR3 is TGTGCCACCTTTAGTCCCCGTCGAGAGGGAGAAGCTTTCTTT. Protein sequence: CATFSPRREGEAFF.

This clone was seen once. The chain recombines TRBV15 with TRBJ1-4; tentative D call: TRBD1 (6 bases). V was trimmed by 5 bases and J by 4 bases, leaving 11 bases between them. The CDR3 has 14 residues. Germline V gene data show CDR1 as LNHNV and CDR2 as YYDKDF (reference sequence). CDR3 nucleotides: TGTGCCACCAGCCCCGGGGGGCTTAATGAAAAACTGTTTTTT. This codes for CATSPGGLNEKLFF. Supplemented by reference TRBV15 and TRBJ1-4, the full variable domain reads DAMVIQNPRYQVTQFGKPVTLSCSQTLNHNVMYWYQQKSSQAPKLLFHYYDKDFNNEADTPDNFQSRRPNTSFCFLDIRSPGLGDTAMYLCATSPGGLNEKLFFGSGTQLSVL.

The CDR3 coding sequence is TGTGCCAGCAGTTCCTGGACAGGGGGCGTTGAGACCCAGTACTTC. Amino acids: CASSSWTGGVETQYF. This sequence joins TRBV6-1 and TRBJ2-5; 11 bases map to TRBD1. CDR1 is MNHNS, CDR2 SASEGT, per germline. Losses at the gene ends were 5 bases for V and 5 bases for J; bases not matched to a gene: 7. This CDR3 spans 15 amino acids.

This sequence joins TRBV29-1 and TRBJ2-7; 8 nucleotides agree with TRBD2. Trimming removed 6 bases from V and 4 bases from J; junction bases left unmatched: 2. Germline values: CDR1 SQVTM, CDR2 ANQGSEA. The CDR3 is 11 residues long. The CDR3 sequence: CSVREVYEQYF. In nucleotides, the CDR3 is TGCAGCGTGCGGGAGGTATACGAGCAGTACTTC.

The gene calls are TRBV11-3 and TRBJ1-5; no clear D gene. CDR3 length: 18 amino acids. The V gene's germline CDR1 is SGHNT and CDR2 YENEEA. Trimming shortened V by 1 base and J by 0 bases, and 16 bases separated the two germline ends. The CDR3 here is CASSLGPNEPYSNQPQHF. CDR3 DNA: TGTGCCAGCAGCTTAGGTCCAAACGAGCCATATAGCAATCAGCCCCAGCATTTT.

The genes are TRBV7-2 and TRBJ2-1; D is possibly TRBD2 (5 bases). Germline V lookup: CDR1 SGHTA, CDR2 FQGNSA. The CDR3 extends over 13 amino acids. Trimming left V 0 bases short and J 9 bases short, with 9 bases between. This chain's CDR3 is CASSLARRPEQFF. CDR3 sequence (DNA): TGTGCCAGCAGCTTAGCGCGGAGGCCTGAGCAGTTCTTC.

The chain employs TRBV5-1 and TRBJ2-2; no definite D call. Germline V gives CDR1 SGHRS, CDR2 YFSETQ. V lost 1 base and J 7 bases, leaving 2 bases between the germline ends. This CDR3 spans 11 amino acids. CDR3 in amino acids: CASSLHGELFF. CDR3 in DNA: TGCGCCAGCAGCTTGCACGGGGAGCTGTTTTTT.

The chain joins TRBV7-9 to TRBJ2-3; maybe TRBD1 (5 bases). Trimming left V 5 bases short and J 1 base short, with 19 bases between. CDR3 length equals 17 residues. The germline CDR1 and CDR2 sequences are SEHNR and FQNEAQ (reference sequence). CDR3 residues: CASSALPTVGGTDTQYF. CDR3 nucleotide sequence: TGTGCCAGCAGCGCCCTCCCGACAGTCGGAGGCACAGATACGCAGTATTTT.

The rearrangement links TRBV30 to TRBJ2-2, with 9 bases lining up with TRBD2. Germline CDR1 GTSNPN, CDR2 SVGIG (reference sequence). There are 17 residues in the CDR3. Trimming took 1 base from V and 4 from J; bases not matched to a gene: 10. CDR3 coding DNA: TGTGCCTGGAGTGAATCTGCGGGAGGGCCATTCACCGGGGAGCTGTTTTTT. The encoded protein is CAWSESAGGPFTGELFF.

Note on this clone: Its ends do not fully match the called genes, so a read error is possible. The rearrangement links TRBV29-1 to TRBJ1-1; the D gene is possibly TRBD1 (5 bases). The germline V gene has CDR1 SQVTM and CDR2 ANQGSEA. This CDR3 is 12 amino acids long. CDR3 nucleotide sequence: TGCAGCGTTCAAGAGCCAGGGTCTGAAGCTTTCTTT. Translated, it gives CSVQEPGSEAFF.

The rearrangement uses TRBV10-3 and TRBJ2-7, with 9 bases matching TRBD1. V gave up 3 bases and J gave up 4 bases; unmatched junction bases: 7. The CDR3 has 15 amino acids. CDR1 and CDR2 (germline): ENHRY, SYGVKD. CDR3 residues: CAISDADRGVYEQYF. The DNA of the CDR3 is TGTGCCATCAGTGATGCGGACAGGGGAGTATACGAGCAGTACTTC.

The sample holds one count of this clone. The chain recombines TRBV18 with TRBJ2-2; 11 bases line up with TRBD1. Germline trimming cut 4 bases from V and 6 bases from J; bases unmatched to any gene: 1. The CDR3 runs to 14 residues. The germline V gene has CDR1 KGHSH and CDR2 LQKENI. The CDR3: CASSLGQGAGELFF. CDR3 nucleotide sequence: TGTGCCAGCTCACTGGGACAGGGGGCCGGGGAGCTGTTTTTT.